This T cell receptor (beta chain) was obtained from a study of T cell responses to AZD1222 COVID-19 vaccine (dated by TCRdb to about 2021). About the study as a whole: Because spike-specific TCR depth and breadth did not differ between the two schedules, AZD1222 recipients who got a second dose at roughly 4 weeks were pooled with those who got a second dose at roughly 12 weeks. Enrollment into the trials was organized by age into subgroups of 18-55, 56-69 and 70-plus years, and those subgroups contained roughly 150, 30 and 60 TCR-sequenced participants, respectively. TCR sequencing was performed for some 250 trial participants, of whom around 200 were given two doses of AZD1222 and around 26 were given two doses of MenACWY control vaccine. The investigation overall reported the following: Because no day 14 peak-response samples were available, repertoires were characterized only after the peak T cell response. Only five or six AZD1222 recipients were SARS-CoV-2 seropositive at baseline, limiting conclusions about previously exposed vaccinees. In the small 56-69-year group, the increase in depth fell short of significance, most likely because of low power. Reportedly, almost half of the unique spike-specific TCRs recognized epitopes lying outside the regions that are mutated in the B.1.351 and B.1.1.7 variants. A significant rise in spike-specific TCR breadth and depth was observed after two AZD1222 doses relative to day 0 and relative to MenACWY recipients. CD4 TCRs associated with the vaccine covered the entire spike protein, and the dominant responses were in regions 160-218 and 743-854. Participants were mostly white British, with more females than males. The authors suggested clonal diversity may have been underestimated.

The CDR3 regions of human TCRbeta chains were subjected to immunosequencing. In the original analysis: TCRs in the repertoires were compared against a reference library of SARS-CoV-2-specific TCRs that had been generated with the MIRA antigen-specificity platform. Breadth was defined as the fraction of unique TCRs that were SARS-CoV-2-associated, and depth was defined as the fraction of total T cells that were SARS-CoV-2-associated. Each spike-specific TCR was assigned to its reactive spike region and to a CD4 or CD8 class using the MIRA data. Log10-transformed breadth and depth values were compared by one-way ANOVA with Sidak's multiple comparisons tests. This is the immuneACCESS table as TCRdb keeps it, with only in-frame sequences that have V and J called. A part of the clones is gone; compared with another copy, unresolved V genes explain less than half, and the rest is unexplained. That table is the source of V, J and clone size, and D and trimming were worked out from the DNA. In this sample the table shows about 190,000 clones, roughly 93% of which occur a single time. Approximately 9.6% of the sample is held by the ten biggest clonotypes.

Reading the label with the study, this specimen's time point is: baseline before first vaccination. The vaccinee samples were drawn from two UK trials, COV001 and COV002, one of which was a single-blind randomized controlled phase 2/3 trial testing AZD1222 (ChAdOx1 nCoV-19) in healthy adults. For TCRbeta chain sequencing, PBMC samples were collected from trial participants at day 0 and at day 28 after the second dose. The V end gives up 6 bases and the J end 8 bases, leaving 10 bases in the junction not matched to a gene. The CDR3 starts with the cysteine, ends with the phenylalanine, and has 14 residues. Only the CDR3 portion is preserved as DNA: 42 bases, with reading frame beginning at the first base. In the germline V gene (reference sequence), CDR1 corresponds to LNHDA and CDR2 to SQIVND. Concerning this clone itself: What this receptor recognizes is not known. There are no base qualities to consult, and no much larger clone falls within one base.

The sequencing here drew on peripheral blood, taken on day 0 of AZD1222 vaccination. The chain joins TRBV19 to TRBJ1-3, with 7 bases aligning to TRBD1. The sequence was collected from an adult in good health. The sequenced DNA: TGTGCCAGTAGCCTGGACAGGCGCCGGGACACCATATATTTT. It encodes CASSLDRRRDTIYF. Here the CDR3 is joined to the reference TRBV19 and TRBJ1-3 genes, and the full variable domain is: DGGITQSPKYLFRKEGQNVTLSCEQNLNHDAMYWYRQDPGQGLRLIYYSQIVNDFQKGDIAEGYSVSREKKESFPLTVTSAQKNPTAFYLCASSLDRRRDTIYFGEGSWLTVV.